A selection of T cell receptor beta chains follows, all from one sample in a study of shared T cell receptors in the human thymus. The table came from immunoSEQ multiplex PCR; TCRdb's copy has only in-frame clones and leaves some out. The sample has 500,000 to 550,000 clones, more than 75% seen once. This sample also belongs to another study, concerning human thymus T cells.

The sample consisted of thymocytes. All receptors derive from a boy younger than two with a congenital heart defect. CDR3s include the opening cysteine and the closing phenylalanine or tryptophan. A D gene is named only where the DNA matches it firmly. Not every row has a clone size; where given, it reads once, few, many or a size class.

TRBJ2-3,TRBV5-6,.,TRBD2,TGTGCCAGCAGCTTGGGGGGACTAGAGGGAGATACGCAGTATTTT,CASSLGGLEGDTQYF
TRBJ1-4,TRBV27,.,TRBD1,TGTGCCAGCAGTCCGACCCCGGGGGGAACAGGGGGGATTCATATTTGGGAAAAACTGTTTTTT,CASSPTPGGTGGIHIWEKLFF
TRBJ2-3,TRBV7-2,.,.,TGTGCCAGCAGCTTAGATGGTGGAGTGAGCACAGATACGCAGTATTTT,CASSLDGGVSTDTQYF
TRBJ2-3,TRBV27,.,TRBD2,TGTGCCAGCAAATCCCGGGAGGCGGATACGCAGTATTTT,CASKSREADTQYF
TRBJ1-2,TRBV4-1,.,.,TGCGCCAGCAGCCTCCGCCGGGCAGGGTCCTATGGCTACACCTTC,CASSLRRAGSYGYTF
TRBJ2-7,TRBV11-3,.,TRBD2,TGTGCCAGCAGCTTAGAGGGACTAGCGGGATACTACGAGCAGTACTTC,CASSLEGLAGYYEQYF
TRBJ2-3,TRBV11-3,.,.,TGTGCCAGCAGCCTAAGACAGGGTGAGGGGCTAGCGATGGAGGGAGATACGCAGTATTTT,CASSLRQGEGLAMEGDTQYF
TRBJ1-1,TRBV15,.,.,TGTGCCACCAGCAGAGAGTCCGTTCTGAACACTGAAGCTTTCTTT,CATSRESVLNTEAFF
TRBJ1-2,TRBV6-1,few,TRBD1,TGTGCCAGCAGTGAACAGGGGGATTTTGGCTACACCTTC,CASSEQGDFGYTF
TRBJ2-5,TRBV20-1,.,TRBD2,TGCAGTACCCACCCGGGGGGGACCCAGTACTTC,CSTHPGGTQYF
TRBJ2-2,TRBV5-4,.,TRBD1,TGTGCCAGCAGCTTGGGACAGGGGGCGAGTGGCACCGGGGAGCTGTTTTTT,CASSLGQGASGTGELFF
TRBJ2-3,TRBV4-1,once,TRBD2,TGCGCCAGCAGCCAAGAGATGCCTAGCGGGAGTGCAGATACGCAGTATTTT,CASSQEMPSGSADTQYF
TRBJ2-7,TRBV4-2,.,TRBD2,TGTGCCAGCAGCCAAGATCGGAGGCTAGCGGGAGGCGAGCAGTACTTC,CASSQDRRLAGGEQYF
TRBJ1-1,TRBV2,.,.,TGTGCCAGCAGCCGGACAGAAATGAACACTGAAGCTTTCTTT,CASSRTEMNTEAFF
TRBJ2-3,TRBV7-7,.,TRBD2,TGTGCCAGCAGCCCCGGGACTAGCGGGACTGGCACAGATACGCAGTATTTT,CASSPGTSGTGTDTQYF
TRBJ2-1,TRBV7-8,.,TRBD2,TGTGCCAGCAGATCTTCTAGCGGGAGGGCCGGAGATGAGCAGTTCTTC,CASRSSSGRAGDEQFF
TRBJ1-1,TRBV30,few,.,TGTGCCTGGAGTGTAGTGGTAGGGGTGGGCACTGAAGCTTTCTTT,CAWSVVVGVGTEAFF
TRBJ2-5,TRBV4-1,once,TRBD1,TGCGCCAGCAGCCAACAAGGGGGCCGGTCAACTCAAGAGACCCAGTACTTC,CASSQQGGRSTQETQYF
TRBJ1-3,TRBV6-1,.,TRBD1,TGTGCCAGCAGTTTGGACAGGGGTGGAAACACCATATATTTT,CASSLDRGGNTIYF
TRBJ2-7,TRBV10-1,.,TRBD2,TGCGCCAGCAGCTCAGGAGGGAGGGGAACCTACGAGCAGTACTTC,CASSSGGRGTYEQYF
TRBJ2-3,TRBV28,.,TRBD2,TGTGCCAGCAGCCCGGGGGGAGGAGGAACAGATACGCAGTATTTT,CASSPGGGGTDTQYF
TRBJ2-3,TRBV7-8,few,TRBD2,TGTGCCAGCAGCTTAAAAAGCGGGAGGGCCCCAGATACGCAGTATTTT,CASSLKSGRAPDTQYF
TRBJ2-1,TRBV29-1,.,TRBD2,TGCAGCGCCCTAACTAGCGGGAGAGTGGGTGAGCAGTTCTTC,CSALTSGRVGEQFF
TRBJ2-5,TRBV6-1,.,TRBD1,TGTGCCAGCAGTCACCGGACAGGGCAAGAGACCCAGTACTTC,CASSHRTGQETQYF
TRBJ1-1,TRBV27,once,.,TGTGCCAGCTCCCCGGCGGGGTTGGGGACTGAAGCTTTCTTT,CASSPAGLGTEAFF
TRBJ2-1,TRBV20-1,once,.,TGCAGTGCTCAGGGGGGTAATGAGCAGTTCTTC,CSAQGGNEQFF